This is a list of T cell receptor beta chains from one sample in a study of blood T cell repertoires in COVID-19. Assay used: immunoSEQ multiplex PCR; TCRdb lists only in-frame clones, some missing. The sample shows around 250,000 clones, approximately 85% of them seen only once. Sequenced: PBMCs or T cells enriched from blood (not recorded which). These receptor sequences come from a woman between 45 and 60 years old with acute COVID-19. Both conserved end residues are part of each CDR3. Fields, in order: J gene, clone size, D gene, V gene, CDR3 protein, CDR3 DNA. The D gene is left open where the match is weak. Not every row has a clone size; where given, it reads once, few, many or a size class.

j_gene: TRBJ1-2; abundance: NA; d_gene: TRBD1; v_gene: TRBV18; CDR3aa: CASSPQDRAGDGYTF; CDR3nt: TGTGCCAGCTCACCCCAAGACAGGGCCGGAGATGGCTACACCTTC
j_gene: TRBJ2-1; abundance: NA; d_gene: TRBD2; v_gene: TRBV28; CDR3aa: CASSLTSGGDEQFF; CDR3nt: TGTGCCAGCAGTCTGACTAGCGGCGGCGATGAGCAGTTCTTC
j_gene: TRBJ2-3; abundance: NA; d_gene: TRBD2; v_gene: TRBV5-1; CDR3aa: CASSLDGTSTDTQYF; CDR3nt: TGCGCCAGCAGCTTGGATGGGACTAGTACGGATACGCAGTATTTT
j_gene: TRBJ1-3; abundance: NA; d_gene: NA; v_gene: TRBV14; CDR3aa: CASSHRQYSGNTIYF; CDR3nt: TGTGCCAGCAGCCATCGACAGTACTCTGGAAACACCATATATTTT
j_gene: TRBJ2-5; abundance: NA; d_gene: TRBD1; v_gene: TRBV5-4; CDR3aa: CASSLGQGAMKTQYF; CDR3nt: TGTGCCAGCAGCCTGGGACAGGGGGCAATGAAGACCCAGTACTTC
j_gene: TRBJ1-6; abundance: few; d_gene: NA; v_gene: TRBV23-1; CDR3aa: CASSQSRLLRSSYNSPLHF; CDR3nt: TGCGCCAGCAGTCAATCAAGGTTACTAAGGAGCTCCTATAATTCACCCCTCCACTTT
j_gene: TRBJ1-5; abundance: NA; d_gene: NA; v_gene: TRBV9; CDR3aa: CASSVEGGGQPQHF; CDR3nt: TGTGCCAGCAGCGTAGAGGGAGGAGGTCAGCCCCAGCATTTT
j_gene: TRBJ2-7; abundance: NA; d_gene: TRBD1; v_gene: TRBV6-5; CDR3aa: CASSYSGQGTYEQYF; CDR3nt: TGTGCCAGCAGTTACTCGGGACAGGGCACCTACGAGCAGTACTTC
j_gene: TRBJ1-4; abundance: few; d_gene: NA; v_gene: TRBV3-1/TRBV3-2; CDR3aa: CASSPNRATNEKLFF; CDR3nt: TGTGCCAGCAGCCCGAACAGGGCCACTAATGAAAAACTGTTTTTT
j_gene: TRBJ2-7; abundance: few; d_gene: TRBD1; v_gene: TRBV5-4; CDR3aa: CASSPSQGNHEQYF; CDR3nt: TGTGCCAGCAGCCCATCACAGGGGAACCACGAGCAGTACTTC
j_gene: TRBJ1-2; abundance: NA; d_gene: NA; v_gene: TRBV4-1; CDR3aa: CASSQRPPEPGGYTF; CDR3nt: TGCGCCAGCAGCCAACGGCCTCCGGAACCGGGAGGCTACACCTTC
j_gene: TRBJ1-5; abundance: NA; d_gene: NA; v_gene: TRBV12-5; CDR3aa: CASASGQINQPQHF; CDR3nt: TGTGCTAGTGCCTCTGGACAGATAAATCAGCCCCAGCATTTT
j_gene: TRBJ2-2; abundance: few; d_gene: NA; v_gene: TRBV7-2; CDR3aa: CASSGPGFGTGELFF; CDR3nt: TGTGCCAGCAGCGGTCCGGGATTTGGCACCGGGGAGCTGTTTTTT
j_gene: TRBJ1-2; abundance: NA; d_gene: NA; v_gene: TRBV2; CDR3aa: CASSPRGNGYTF; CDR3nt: TGTGCCAGCAGTCCTCGGGGTAATGGCTACACCTTC